A selection of T cell receptor beta chains follows, all from one sample in a study of T cells expressing NK-cell markers. TCRdb reanalyzed the 5' RACE reads and collapses them to one entry per CDR3 protein, without DNA. The repertoire table contains a few hundred thousand distinct CDR3 sequences. The specimen was blood T cells: a sorted CD56 or NKG2C T cell subset, CD4+ or CD8+ T cells, or bulk PBMC T cells (not recorded which). The receptors shown here come from a man between 18 and 35 years old in good health. Both conserved end residues are part of each CDR3.

v_call	j_call	cdr3_aa
TRBV30	TRBJ2-1	CAWTTYRAGSYNEQFF
TRBV6-1	TRBJ1-2	CASRFGQGYGYTF
TRBV29-1	TRBJ2-5	CSSRRGQETQYF
TRBV12-3/TRBV12-4	TRBJ1-5	CASSLGTPYSNQPQHF
TRBV20-1	TRBJ2-1	CSARDWGVGLAANNEQFF
TRBV9	TRBJ2-2	CASSPHLTGETGELFF
TRBV7-9	TRBJ2-5	CASSQVSGTQETQYF
TRBV27	TRBJ2-1	CASSLLSGSINEQFF
TRBV27	TRBJ2-3	CASRDLSPDTQYF
TRBV12-3/TRBV12-4	TRBJ2-7	CASKAWDNYEQYF
TRBV9	TRBJ1-6	CASSPADRSNSPLHF
TRBV25-1	TRBJ2-7	CASSAEIGSSYEQYF
TRBV5-1	TRBJ2-4	CASSLGDRKVDIQYF
TRBV7-9	TRBJ1-2	CASSSGTGAGYTF
TRBV10-3	TRBJ2-1	CAISATGRMYNEQFF
TRBV12-3/TRBV12-4	TRBJ2-1	CASKRQGEQFF
TRBV7-2	TRBJ2-1	CASSLRTSGFSSYNEQFF
TRBV6-1	TRBJ2-5	CASSEDPGQQETQYF
TRBV7-6	TRBJ2-3	CASSLGSAGVTDTQYF
TRBV14	TRBJ1-1	CASSQDFGTEAFF
TRBV7-2	TRBJ1-1	CASSLRGPFGTEAFF
TRBV28	TRBJ1-2	CASARGQGKNGYTF
TRBV13	TRBJ2-3	CASSLGDRVSDTQYF
TRBV11-2	TRBJ2-1	CASSLGNLVSLPAPKRDEQFF
TRBV30	TRBJ1-4	CAWGRQATNEKLFF
TRBV12-3/TRBV12-4	TRBJ1-3	CASSGNGGSGNTIYF
TRBV5-1	TRBJ2-1	CASSLVNRERSDNEQFF
TRBV5-1	TRBJ2-3	CASSSPAGLSTDTQYF
TRBV5-5	TRBJ2-1	CASSFGTPSNEQFF
TRBV20-1	TRBJ2-5	CSALGQGQETQYF
TRBV15	TRBJ1-1	CASSLSVAGTEAFF
TRBV6-2/TRBV6-3	TRBJ2-3	CASSYSHGTQYF